These T cell receptor beta chains were read from a single sample in a study of blood T cell repertoires in COVID-19. The method was immunoSEQ multiplex PCR; TCRdb's version includes in-frame clones alone and lacks a portion of them. The data show roughly 65,000 clones, with around 83% seen just once and roughly 4% held by the top ten. The sequenced material came from peripheral blood. The origin of the receptors is a man aged 50 to 60 with acute or convalescent COVID-19. CDR3s include the opening cysteine and the closing phenylalanine or tryptophan. A D gene is named only where the DNA matches it firmly. Size tells how often a clone was seen (once, few, many) or the class of an expanded clone, and some rows leave it out.

TRBJ1-2,15,TRBD1,.,TRBV6-5,CASRNAGGEMYGYTF,TGTGCCAGCAGAAACGCAGGGGGCGAGATGTATGGCTACACCTTC
TRBJ1-1,11,.,once,TRBV20-1,CSALGDTEAFF,TGCAGTGCCCTAGGGGACACTGAAGCTTTCTTT
TRBJ2-1,15,TRBD2,.,TRBV6-5,CASTNPLAGGNEQFF,TGTGCCAGCACCAACCCACTAGCGGGAGGCAATGAGCAGTTCTTC
TRBJ2-7,14,.,.,TRBV7-6,CASSLNNGLYEQYF,TGTGCCAGCAGCTTAAATAATGGGCTCTACGAGCAGTACTTC
TRBJ2-7,15,TRBD1,.,TRBV6-5,CASSITGTVTYEQYF,TGTGCCAGCAGTATAACCGGGACAGTTACCTACGAGCAGTACTTC
TRBJ1-2,14,.,.,TRBV28,CASSPLGGGYGYTF,TGTGCCAGCAGTCCCCTAGGGGGGGGCTATGGCTACACCTTC
TRBJ2-3,15,TRBD2,.,TRBV24-1,CATAGTSGITDTQYF,TGTGCCACCGCGGGGACTAGCGGAATCACAGATACGCAGTATTTT
TRBJ2-3,14,TRBD2,few,TRBV6-5,CASGGGASTDTQYF,TGTGCCAGTGGCGGGGGGGCTAGCACAGATACGCAGTATTTT
TRBJ1-5,14,.,.,TRBV6-5,CASRQENSNQPQHF,TGTGCCAGCAGACAGGAAAATAGCAATCAGCCCCAGCATTTT
TRBJ2-7,15,TRBD2,.,TRBV27,CASSFSSGDPYEQYF,TGTGCCAGCAGTTTTTCGAGCGGGGACCCCTACGAGCAGTACTTC
TRBJ2-7,15,TRBD1,.,TRBV5-6,CASSLGDRELSEQYF,TGTGCCAGCAGCTTGGGCGACAGGGAGCTGAGCGAGCAGTACTTC
TRBJ1-1,14,.,.,TRBV2,CASSRQAQNTEAFF,TGTGCCAGCAGTCGACAGGCCCAGAACACTGAAGCTTTCTTT
TRBJ2-1,15,TRBD2,.,TRBV13,CASSLEGTSYNEQFF,TGTGCCAGCAGCTTAGAAGGGACTAGCTACAATGAGCAGTTCTTC
TRBJ1-3,15,.,.,TRBV4-1,CASSQDGGSGNTIYF,TGCGCCAGCAGCCAAGACGGGGGCTCTGGAAACACCATATATTTT